These 23 T cell receptor beta chains originate from one sample sequenced in a study of OX40 agonist ivuxolimab in advanced cancers. Here immunoSEQ multiplex PCR was the method, and the copy in TCRdb shows in-frame clones only, minus some. The sample contains about 35,000 clones, roughly four fifths of which appear only once. The sample was CD4+ or CD8+ T cells sorted from blood, taken in a trial of the OX40 agonist ivuxolimab. These receptors were taken from an adult with an advanced solid tumor such as melanoma, head and neck, liver or kidney cancer.

In DNA form, the CDR3 reads TGTGCCAGCAGCTTGGTGGGTCAGGGGCCCTACGAGCAGTACTTC. It is translated as CASSLVGQGPYEQYF. V is TRBV5-4 and J is TRBJ2-7; tentatively, D is TRBD1 (6 bases). CDR1 and CDR2 (germline): SGHNT, YYREEE (reference sequence). V gave up 0 bases and J gave up 2 bases, with 12 bases separating them. There are 15 residues in the CDR3.

The J gene is TRBJ2-6, the V gene TRBV29-1; no definite D call. Deletions cut 6 bases from V and 0 bases from J, with 6 bases between. CDR3 length: 13 amino acids. Germline lookup yields CDR1 SQVTM and CDR2 ANQGSEA. The CDR3 nucleotides are TGCAGCGTGCCGGACTCTGGGGCCAACGTCCTGACTTTC. This encodes CSVPDSGANVLTF. The whole variable domain, remainder taken from reference TRBV29-1 and TRBJ2-6, is SAVISQKPSRDICQRGTSLTIQCQVDSQVTMMFWYRQQPGQSLTLIATANQGSEATYESGFVIDKFPISRPNLTFSTLTVSNMSPEDSSIYLCSVPDSGANVLTFGAGSRLTVL.

CDR3: CAWRGTGTETQYF. The DNA for the CDR3 is TGTGCCTGGAGGGGGACAGGGACAGAGACCCAGTACTTC. The chain combines TRBV30 with TRBJ2-5, with 9 bases lining up with TRBD1. Germline CDR1 GTSNPN, CDR2 SVGIG (reference sequence). V trimming: 3 bases; J trimming: 4 bases; junction bases outside the gene matches: 3. The CDR3 covers 13 residues. Combining the CDR3 with reference TRBV30 and TRBJ2-5 gives the whole variable domain SQTIHQWPATLVQPVGSPLSLECTVEGTSNPNLYWYRQAAGRGLQLLFYSVGIGQISSEVPQNLSASRPQDRQFILSSKKLLLSDSGFYLCAWRGTGTETQYFGPGTRLLVL.

This clone was detected a few times. V gene TRBV23-1 combines with J gene TRBJ2-1; unclear D gene. TRBV23-1 is identified as an open reading frame with a role that is uncertain. The V end lost 4 bases, the J end lost 4 bases, and 17 bases lay between the germline ends. This CDR3 spans 16 amino acids. CDR3 DNA: TGCGCCAGCAGTCCCCTCGTAGAGGTCTTTTACAATGAGCAGTTCTTC. Translation gives CASSPLVEVFYNEQFF.

The rearrangement links TRBV5-5 to TRBJ2-5; D is unclear. This CDR3 comprises 14 residues. Germline CDR1 and CDR2: SGHKS and YYEKEE (reference sequence). V was trimmed by 0 bases and J by 2 bases, leaving 8 bases between them. The CDR3 loop is CASSLEPGQETQYF. CDR3 bases: TGTGCCAGCAGCTTGGAGCCAGGTCAAGAGACCCAGTACTTC.

This sequence joins TRBV6-5 and TRBJ1-6; D is unclear. Germline lookup yields CDR1 MNHEY and CDR2 SVGAGI. Trimming cost V 10 bases and J 4 bases, with 17 bases left between them. This CDR3 contains 15 residues. Here the CDR3 reads CATRQGLSYNSPLHF. Here the CDR3 DNA reads TGTGCCACCCGACAAGGGCTATCTTATAATTCACCCCTCCACTTT.

This chain joins TRBV30 and TRBJ2-7, with TRBD2 identical over 13 bases. The CDR3 spans 15 residues. J gave up 7 bases and V 7 bases, and 13 bases lay outside the gene matches. CDR1 is GTSNPN and CDR2 is SVGIG in the germline V gene (reference sequence). The CDR3 sequence is CAFKLAGGPVEEQYF. DNA for the CDR3: TGTGCCTTCAAACTAGCGGGAGGGCCTGTAGAGGAGCAGTACTTC.

This clone was seen only a few times. J is TRBJ1-1 and V is TRBV7-3; maybe TRBD1 (6 bases). Looked up from germline, CDR1 is SGHTA and CDR2 is FQGTGA. Trimming shortened V by 1 base and J by 4 bases, and 13 bases separated the two germline ends. There are 15 residues in the CDR3. The DNA of the CDR3 is TGTGCCAGCAGCTTAATGGCAGGGGAAAGCACTGAAGCTTTCTTT. Translation: CASSLMAGESTEAFF.

The chain couples TRBV5-6 to TRBJ2-4; 15 bases agree with TRBD2. The ends lost 4 bases at V and 10 bases at J; junction bases unmatched: 12. This CDR3 has 17 residues. CDR1 is SGHDT, CDR2 YYEEEE, per germline. CDR3 loop: CASSQTGTSGRYKIQYF. As DNA, the CDR3 is TGTGCCAGCAGCCAGACAGGGACTAGCGGGAGGTATAAGATTCAGTACTTC.

The chain has TRBV7-9 and TRBJ2-7, with D possibly being TRBD2 (5 bases). This CDR3 contains 14 residues. Between the trimmed V and J ends, which lost 5 bases and 2 bases, there was a span of 13 bases. Germline V lookup: CDR1 SEHNR, CDR2 FQNEAQ (reference sequence). DNA of the CDR3: TGTGCCAGCAGCGGACGGGGTTATGCCTACGAGCAGTACTTC. This gives the protein CASSGRGYAYEQYF.

The chain links TRBV4-2 to TRBJ2-2, with D unresolved. CDR3 length equals 12 residues. The germline gives CDR1 LGHNA, CDR2 YNFKEQ. The V end lost 3 bases, the J end lost 7 bases, and 6 bases lay between the germline ends. This chain's CDR3 is CASSQANGELFF. The CDR3 nucleotides read TGTGCCAGCAGCCAGGCGAACGGGGAGCTGTTTTTT.

The chain combines TRBV9 with TRBJ2-5; TRBD2 agrees at 13 bases. The CDR3 length is 18 residues. The V segment lost 0 bases and the J segment 4 bases; nucleotides outside the gene matches: 9. Germline V gene data show CDR1 as SGDLS and CDR2 as YYNGEE. The DNA of the CDR3 is TGTGCCAGCAGCGTAGAGGGACTAGCGGGGACTACCGTAGAGACCCAGTACTTC. Protein sequence: CASSVEGLAGTTVETQYF.

This clone was found once. This rearrangement joins TRBV7-8 to TRBJ1-1; D call uncertain. The CDR3 totals 14 residues. The V end lost 5 bases, the J end lost 4 bases, and 14 bases lay between the germline ends. Germline-derived CDR1 and CDR2 are SGHVS and FQNEAQ. Written as DNA, the CDR3 is TGTGCCAGCAGCCTATATAGCTATCCCACTGAAGCTTTCTTT. Translated, it gives CASSLYSYPTEAFF.

The chain couples TRBV7-9 to TRBJ1-1; D is possibly TRBD1 (5 bases). CDR1 SEHNR and CDR2 FQNEAQ come from the germline V gene (reference sequence). This CDR3 region has 17 residues. Trimming removed 1 base at V and 1 base at J, with 16 bases between. The CDR3 DNA sequence: TGTGCCAGCAGCTTAGGGATTGCAGGGCTAAGGAACACTGAAGCTTTCTTT. Protein product: CASSLGIAGLRNTEAFF.

The chain links TRBV19 to TRBJ2-2, with TRBD2 matching 9 bases. The J segment lost 4 bases and the V segment lost 10 bases, leaving 7 bases of the junction unmatched. This CDR3 spans 14 amino acids. Germline V CDR1 and CDR2: LNHDA, SQIVND (reference sequence). This chain's CDR3 is CAISGSPTTGELFF. The CDR3 nucleotides are TGTGCCATTAGCGGGAGCCCTACCACCGGGGAGCTGTTTTTT. The whole variable domain, remainder taken from reference TRBV19 and TRBJ2-2, is DGGITQSPKYLFRKEGQNVTLSCEQNLNHDAMYWYRQDPGQGLRLIYYSQIVNDFQKGDIAEGYSVSREKKESFPLTVTSAQKNPTAFYLCAISGSPTTGELFFGEGSRLTVL.

The chain joins TRBV27 to TRBJ2-5; perhaps TRBD2 as D (5 bases). The CDR3 is 15 amino acids. CDR1 is MNHEY, CDR2 SMNVEV, per germline (reference sequence). V shed 4 bases and J shed 5 bases, with 17 bases lying between them. The CDR3, as DNA: TGTGCCAGCAGTTCCCCCGCGGGCCCGTGGGAGACCCAGTACTTC. Protein sequence: CASSSPAGPWETQYF.

The chain joins TRBV5-6 to TRBJ1-2; D gene unclear. Trimming cost V 4 bases and J 4 bases, with 11 bases left between them. From germline, CDR1 is SGHDT and CDR2 YYEEEE. This CDR3 is 13 amino acids long. The CDR3 DNA reads TGTGCCAGCAGCGTGCCAGTTTCCTATGGCTACACCTTC. Protein: CASSVPVSYGYTF.

The rearrangement links TRBV7-3 to TRBJ2-7, with D possibly TRBD2 on 6 matching bases. V lost 2 bases and J 3 bases, leaving 17 bases between the germline ends. The V gene's germline CDR1 is SGHTA and CDR2 FQGTGA. CDR3 size: 16 residues. CDR3 nucleotides: TGTGCCAGCAGCTTAGACTCCGGGAGCGAGCGCTACGAGCAGTACTTC. Translating gives CASSLDSGSERYEQYF.

The V call is TRBV6-6, the J call TRBJ1-6, with TRBD1 matching 10 bases. In germline, CDR1 is MNHNY, CDR2 SVGAGI (reference sequence). CDR3 length: 15 amino acids. Trimming at V came to 10 bases and at J to 7 bases, leaving 10 bases not matched to a gene. The CDR3 DNA sequence: TGTGCCACCCGACAGGGGGCAGATGGGAATTCACCCCTCCACTTT. This sequence encodes CATRQGADGNSPLHF.

This chain joins TRBV6-5 and TRBJ2-1, with 14 bases matching TRBD2. J was trimmed by 10 bases and V by 0 bases; bases with no gene match: 5. The CDR3 consists of 16 residues. Germline V gene lookup returns CDR1 MNHEY and CDR2 SVGAGI. CDR3 amino acids: CASSYSTSGGAGEQFF. As DNA, the CDR3 is TGTGCCAGCAGTTACTCGACTAGCGGGGGGGCTGGGGAGCAGTTCTTC.

The CDR3 here is CASSEHLTGSYTGELFF. The CDR3, as DNA: TGCGCCAGCAGCGAACACCTTACGGGGTCCTACACCGGGGAGCTGTTTTTT. The V and J genes are TRBV4-3 and TRBJ2-2; perhaps TRBD2 as D (5 bases). Trimming stripped 5 bases from V and 3 bases from J, with 19 bases between. Germline V gives CDR1 LGHNA, CDR2 YSLEER. The CDR3 sequence is 17 residues long.

This sequence joins TRBV27 and TRBJ1-5, with TRBD1 identical over 7 bases. Germline lookup yields CDR1 MNHEY and CDR2 SMNVEV (reference sequence). The CDR3 loop spans 14 amino acids. The J segment lost 7 bases and the V segment lost 0 bases, leaving 3 bases of the junction unmatched. The CDR3: CASSLSGTEQPQHF. The CDR3 DNA reads TGTGCCAGCAGTTTATCGGGGACAGAGCAGCCCCAGCATTTT.

The genes are TRBV7-9 and TRBJ2-7; 8 bases agree with TRBD1. Germline V gene sequence: CDR1 SEHNR, CDR2 FQNEAQ (reference sequence). V lost 0 bases, J lost 6 bases, and 1 base stayed unmatched. This CDR3 comprises 13 residues. CDR3 bases: TGTGCCAGCAGCTTAGCCGACAGGGGCGAGCAGTACTTC. Protein sequence: CASSLADRGEQYF.